This T cell receptor beta chain derives from a study of blood T cell repertoires in COVID-19 (dated by TCRdb to the early 2020s). Concerning the study at large: Collaborator samples came from the United States, Italy and Spain and covered acute and convalescent phases of COVID-19. HLA class I and class II types, where available, came from metadata supplied by the sample provider rather than from assay-based typing. The dataset comprised deeply sampled blood TCRbeta repertoires from subjects exposed to, actively infected with, or recovered from COVID-19. The repertoires were made available in a free public database intended to serve as a resource for research on the immune response to SARS-CoV-2. Samples came from the ongoing ImmuneRACE study (first 160 participants) plus 1,254 subjects from 6 global collaborators. The material from the prospective study consisted of cDNA or gDNA derived from T cells, B-cell-depleted T cells, or PBMCs. Nearly every sample came with metadata listing a de-identified subject ID, COVID-19 status, age in years and sex.

The CDR3 holds 15 amino acids from the cysteine to the phenylalanine. Only the CDR3 portion is preserved as DNA: 45 bases, with reading frame beginning at the first base. CDR1 and CDR2, looked up from the germline V gene, are KGHDR and SFDVKD. V is clipped by 2 bases and J by 6 bases, and the sequence between their germline boundaries is 13 bases long. TCRbeta CDR3 regions were amplified from genomic DNA by means of the immunoSEQ Assay, a bias-controlled multiplex PCR. On the authors' methods: The number of nucleated cells in each sample was estimated by amplification of reference gene primers within the assay. To quantify the absolute abundance of each unique TCRbeta CDR3 rearrangement, sequence reads were collapsed and filtered. For each sample, productive Simpson clonality was calculated by taking the square root of Simpson's diversity index across productive rearrangements. The immuneACCESS repertoire file appears here via TCRdb, limited to in-frame rearrangements. These files lack a portion of the clones; in checked studies, under half of the deficit traces to unresolved V genes, and the cause of the others is not known. The D gene and trimming were derived from the DNA, and the V and J assignments and clone size from that table. Recorded for this sample are about 110,000 clones; about 79% of them occurred a single time. The top ten clones comprise 7.9% of the sample.

For this clone: Its antigen remains undetermined. No clone much larger than this one lies a single base away; base qualities are absent.

Each collaborating institution followed its own protocols to collect whole blood in K2EDTA tubes. Collaborator samples were shipped for TCRbeta analysis as frozen whole blood, isolated PBMCs, or DNA extracted from either sample type. On the study overall, not on this receptor specifically: The amount of clinical and demographic metadata varied by source and participant and was provided uncurated.

The sample consisted of peripheral blood. This clonotype was sampled from a woman older than 75 with active or convalescent COVID-19. Here the chain combines TRBV24-1 and TRBJ1-5; the best D guess is TRBD1, with 5 bases matching. The bases read TGTGCCACCAGTGATTCATCGACAGTGGGTCAGCCCCAGCATTTT. This sequence encodes CATSDSSTVGQPQHF.